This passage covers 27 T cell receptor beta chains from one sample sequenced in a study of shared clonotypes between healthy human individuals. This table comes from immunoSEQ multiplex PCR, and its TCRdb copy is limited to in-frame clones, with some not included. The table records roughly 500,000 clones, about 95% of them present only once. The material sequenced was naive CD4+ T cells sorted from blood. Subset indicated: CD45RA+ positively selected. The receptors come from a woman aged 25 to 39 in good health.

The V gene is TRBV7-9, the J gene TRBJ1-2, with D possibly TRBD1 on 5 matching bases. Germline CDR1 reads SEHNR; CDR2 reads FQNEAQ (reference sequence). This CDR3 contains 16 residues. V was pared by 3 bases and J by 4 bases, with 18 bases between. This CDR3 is CASSLSHRQGGYGYTF. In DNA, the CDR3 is TGTGCCAGCAGCTTGAGCCACCGTCAGGGCGGCTATGGCTACACCTTC.

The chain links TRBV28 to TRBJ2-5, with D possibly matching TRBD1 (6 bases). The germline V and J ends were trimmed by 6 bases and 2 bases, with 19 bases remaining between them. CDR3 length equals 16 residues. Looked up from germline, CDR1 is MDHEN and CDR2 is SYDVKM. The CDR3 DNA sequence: TGTGCCAGCAGCGAACAAACAGGGCTGGGACAAGAGACCCAGTACTTC. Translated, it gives CASSEQTGLGQETQYF.

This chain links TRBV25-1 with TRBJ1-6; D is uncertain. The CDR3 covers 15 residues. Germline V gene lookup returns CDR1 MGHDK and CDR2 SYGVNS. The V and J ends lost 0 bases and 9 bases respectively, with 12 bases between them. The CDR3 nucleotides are TGTGCCAGCAGTGAATATGACACTAAACGTTCACCCCTCCACTTT. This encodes CASSEYDTKRSPLHF. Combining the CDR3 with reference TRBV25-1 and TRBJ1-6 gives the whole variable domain EADIYQTPRYLVIGTGKKITLECSQTMGHDKMYWYQQDPGMELHLIHYSYGVNSTEKGDLSSESTVSRIRTEHFPLTLESARPSHTSQYLCASSEYDTKRSPLHFGNGTRLTVT.

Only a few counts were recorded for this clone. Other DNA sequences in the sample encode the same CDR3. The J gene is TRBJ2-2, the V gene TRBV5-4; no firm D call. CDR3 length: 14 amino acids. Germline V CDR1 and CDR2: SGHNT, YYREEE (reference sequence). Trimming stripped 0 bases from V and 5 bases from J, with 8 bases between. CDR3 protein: CASSLALGTGELFF. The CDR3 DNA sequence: TGTGCCAGCAGCTTGGCTCTGGGGACCGGGGAGCTGTTTTTT.

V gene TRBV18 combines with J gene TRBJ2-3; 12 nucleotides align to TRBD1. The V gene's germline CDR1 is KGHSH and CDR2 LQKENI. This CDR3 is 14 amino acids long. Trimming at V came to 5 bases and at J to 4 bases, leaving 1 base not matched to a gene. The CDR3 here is CASSGTGGADTQYF. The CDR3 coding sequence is TGTGCCAGCTCAGGGACAGGGGGCGCAGATACGCAGTATTTT. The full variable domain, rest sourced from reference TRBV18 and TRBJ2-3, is NAGVMQNPRHLVRRRGQEARLRCSPMKGHSHVYWYRQLPEEGLKFMVYLQKENIIDESGMPKERFSAEFPKEGPSILRIQQVVRGDSAAYFCASSGTGGADTQYFGPGTRLTVL.

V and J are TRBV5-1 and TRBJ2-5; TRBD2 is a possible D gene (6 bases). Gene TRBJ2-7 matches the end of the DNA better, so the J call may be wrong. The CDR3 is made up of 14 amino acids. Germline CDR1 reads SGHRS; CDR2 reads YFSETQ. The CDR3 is CASSLAQEGYEQYF. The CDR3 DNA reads TGCGCCAGCAGCTTGGCACAGGAGGGATACGAGCAGTACTTC.

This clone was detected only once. CDR3 residues: CASSIVGTSGQLFTDTQYF. The CDR3, as DNA: TGTGCCAGTAGTATAGTAGGGACTAGCGGGCAGCTATTCACAGATACGCAGTATTTT. The chain combines TRBV19 with TRBJ2-3, with 12 bases lining up with TRBD2. CDR1 and CDR2 (germline): LNHDA, SQIVND (reference sequence). V trimming: 1 base; J trimming: 2 bases; junction bases outside the gene matches: 10. The CDR3 spans 19 residues.

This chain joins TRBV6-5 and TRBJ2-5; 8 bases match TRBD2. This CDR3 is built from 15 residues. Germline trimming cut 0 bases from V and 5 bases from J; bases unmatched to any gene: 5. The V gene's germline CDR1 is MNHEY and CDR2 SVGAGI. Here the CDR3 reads CASSYSYTGGETQYF. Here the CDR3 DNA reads TGTGCCAGCAGTTACTCGTACACGGGGGGGGAGACCCAGTACTTC.

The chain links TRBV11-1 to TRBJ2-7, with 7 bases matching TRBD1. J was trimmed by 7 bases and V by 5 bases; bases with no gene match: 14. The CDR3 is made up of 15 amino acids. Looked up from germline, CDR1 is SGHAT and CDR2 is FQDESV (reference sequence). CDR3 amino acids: CASSPRQGETREQYF. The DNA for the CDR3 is TGTGCCAGCAGCCCGAGACAGGGAGAAACGCGGGAGCAGTACTTC.

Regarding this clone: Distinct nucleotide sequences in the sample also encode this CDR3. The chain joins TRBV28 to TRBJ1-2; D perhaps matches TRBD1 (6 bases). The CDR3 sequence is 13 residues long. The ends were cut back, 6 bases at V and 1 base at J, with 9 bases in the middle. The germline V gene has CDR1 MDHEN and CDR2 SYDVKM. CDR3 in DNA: TGTGCCAGCAGGATGGACAGTAACTATGGCTACACCTTC. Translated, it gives CASRMDSNYGYTF.

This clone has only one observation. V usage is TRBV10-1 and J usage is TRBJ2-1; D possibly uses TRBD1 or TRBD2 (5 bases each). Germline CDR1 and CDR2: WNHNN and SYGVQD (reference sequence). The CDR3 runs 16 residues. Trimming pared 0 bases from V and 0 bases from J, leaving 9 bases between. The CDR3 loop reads CASSESRGDSYNEQFF. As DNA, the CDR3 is TGCGCCAGCAGTGAGTCGAGAGGGGACTCCTACAATGAGCAGTTCTTC.

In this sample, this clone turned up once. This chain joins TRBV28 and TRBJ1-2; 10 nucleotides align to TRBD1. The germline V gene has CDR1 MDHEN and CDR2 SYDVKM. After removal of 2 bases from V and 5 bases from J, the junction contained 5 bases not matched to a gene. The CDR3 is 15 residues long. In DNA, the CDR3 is TGTGCCAGCAGTTTAGGGACAGGGGATTTGTATGGCTACACCTTC. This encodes CASSLGTGDLYGYTF.

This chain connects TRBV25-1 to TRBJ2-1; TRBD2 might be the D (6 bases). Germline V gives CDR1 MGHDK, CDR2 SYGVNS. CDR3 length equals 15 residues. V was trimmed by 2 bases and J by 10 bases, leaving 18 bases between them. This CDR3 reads CASSELGLFLDEQFF. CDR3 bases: TGTGCCAGCAGTGAACTCGGACTATTCCTTGACGAGCAGTTCTTC.

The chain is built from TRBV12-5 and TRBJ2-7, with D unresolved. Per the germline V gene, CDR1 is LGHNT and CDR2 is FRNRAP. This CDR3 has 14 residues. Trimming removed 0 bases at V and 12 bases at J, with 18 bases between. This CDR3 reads CASGLVRDKGSRYF. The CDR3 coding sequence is TGTGCTAGTGGTTTGGTACGAGACAAGGGAAGTCGGTACTTC. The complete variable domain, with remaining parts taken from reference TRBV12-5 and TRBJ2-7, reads DARVTQTPRHKVTEMGQEVTMRCQPILGHNTVFWYRQTMMQGLELLAYFRNRAPLDDSGMPKDRFSAEMPDATLATLKIQPSEPRDSAVYFCASGLVRDKGSRYFGPGTRLTVT.

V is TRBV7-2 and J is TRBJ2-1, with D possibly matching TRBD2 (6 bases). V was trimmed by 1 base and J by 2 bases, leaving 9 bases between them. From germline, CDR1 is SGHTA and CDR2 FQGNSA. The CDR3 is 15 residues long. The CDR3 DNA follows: TGTGCCAGCAGCTTAGACGGGAGTGCCTACAATGAGCAGTTCTTC. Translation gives CASSLDGSAYNEQFF.

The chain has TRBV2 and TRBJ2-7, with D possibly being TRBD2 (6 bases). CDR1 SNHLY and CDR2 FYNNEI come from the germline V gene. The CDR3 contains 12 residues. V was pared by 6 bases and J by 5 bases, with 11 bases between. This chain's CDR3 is CASRGPGDEQYF. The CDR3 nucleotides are TGTGCCAGCAGGGGCCCGGGGGACGAGCAGTACTTC.

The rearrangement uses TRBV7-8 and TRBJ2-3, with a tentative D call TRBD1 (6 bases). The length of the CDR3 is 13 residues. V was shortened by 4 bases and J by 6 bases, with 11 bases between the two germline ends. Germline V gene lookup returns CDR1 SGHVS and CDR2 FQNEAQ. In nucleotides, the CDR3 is TGTGCCAGCAGCTCGGACAGACGGGATACGCAGTATTTT. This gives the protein CASSSDRRDTQYF.

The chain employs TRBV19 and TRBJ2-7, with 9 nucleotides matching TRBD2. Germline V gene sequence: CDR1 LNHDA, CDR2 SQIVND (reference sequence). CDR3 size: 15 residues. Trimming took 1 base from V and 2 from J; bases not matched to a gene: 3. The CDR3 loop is CASSIGLAVTYEQYF. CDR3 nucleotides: TGTGCCAGTAGTATAGGACTAGCGGTCACCTACGAGCAGTACTTC.

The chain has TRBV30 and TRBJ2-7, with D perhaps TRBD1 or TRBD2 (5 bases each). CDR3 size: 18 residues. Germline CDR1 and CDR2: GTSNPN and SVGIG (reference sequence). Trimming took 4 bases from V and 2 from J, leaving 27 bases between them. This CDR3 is CAWIPRGDRRMSPYEQYF. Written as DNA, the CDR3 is TGTGCCTGGATCCCCCGGGGCGACCGGAGAATGAGCCCCTACGAGCAGTACTTC.

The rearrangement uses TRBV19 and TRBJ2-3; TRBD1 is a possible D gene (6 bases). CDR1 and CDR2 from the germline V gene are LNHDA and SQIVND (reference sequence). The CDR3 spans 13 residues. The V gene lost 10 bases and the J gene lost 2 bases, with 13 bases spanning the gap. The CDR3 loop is CATGQSNTDTQYF. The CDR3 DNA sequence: TGTGCCACCGGACAGTCTAACACAGATACGCAGTATTTT.

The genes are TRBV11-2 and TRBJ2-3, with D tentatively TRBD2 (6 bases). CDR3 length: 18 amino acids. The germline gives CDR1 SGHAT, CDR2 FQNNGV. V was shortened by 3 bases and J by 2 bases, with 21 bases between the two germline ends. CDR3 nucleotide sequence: TGTGCCAGCAGCTTCGGGTGGCGGGATGGGTCTGACACAGATACGCAGTATTTT. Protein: CASSFGWRDGSDTDTQYF.

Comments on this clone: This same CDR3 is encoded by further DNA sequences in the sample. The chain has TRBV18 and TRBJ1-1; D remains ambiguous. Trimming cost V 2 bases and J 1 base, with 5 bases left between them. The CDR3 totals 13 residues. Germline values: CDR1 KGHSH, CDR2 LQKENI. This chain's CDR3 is CASSPTKNTEAFF. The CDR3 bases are TGTGCCAGCTCACCAACCAAGAACACTGAAGCTTTCTTT.

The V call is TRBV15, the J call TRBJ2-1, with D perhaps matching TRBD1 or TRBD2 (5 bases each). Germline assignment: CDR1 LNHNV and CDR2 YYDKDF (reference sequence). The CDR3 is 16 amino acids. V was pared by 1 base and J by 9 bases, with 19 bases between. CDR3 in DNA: TGTGCCACCAGCAGAGTCGGTCGAGGGTTGCAGGGTGAGCAGTTCTTC. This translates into CATSRVGRGLQGEQFF.

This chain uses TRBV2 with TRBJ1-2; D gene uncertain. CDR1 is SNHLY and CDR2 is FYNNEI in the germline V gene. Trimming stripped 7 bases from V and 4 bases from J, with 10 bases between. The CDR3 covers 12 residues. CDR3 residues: CASNGISYGYTF. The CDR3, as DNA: TGTGCCAGCAACGGGATCTCCTATGGCTACACCTTC.

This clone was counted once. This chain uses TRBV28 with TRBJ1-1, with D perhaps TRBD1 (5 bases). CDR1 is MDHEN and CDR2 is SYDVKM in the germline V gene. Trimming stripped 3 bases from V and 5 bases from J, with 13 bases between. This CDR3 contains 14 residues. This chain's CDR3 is CASSLGVEGTEAFF. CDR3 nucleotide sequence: TGTGCCAGCAGTTTGGGGGTCGAAGGGACTGAAGCTTTCTTT.

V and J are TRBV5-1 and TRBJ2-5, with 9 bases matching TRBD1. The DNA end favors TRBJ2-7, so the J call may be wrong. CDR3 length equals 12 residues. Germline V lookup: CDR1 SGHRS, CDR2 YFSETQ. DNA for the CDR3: TGCGCCAGCAGCCTGGACAGGGGCGAGCAGTACTTC. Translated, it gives CASSLDRGEQYF.

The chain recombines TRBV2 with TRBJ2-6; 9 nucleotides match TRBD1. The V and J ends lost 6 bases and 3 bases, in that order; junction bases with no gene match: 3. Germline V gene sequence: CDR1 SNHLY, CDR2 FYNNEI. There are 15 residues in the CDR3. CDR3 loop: CASRYRGRGANVLTF. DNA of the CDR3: TGTGCCAGCAGATACAGGGGGCGTGGGGCCAACGTCCTGACTTTC.